This TCR beta chain was sequenced for a study of tumor-infiltrating lymphocytes in oesophageal squamous cell carcinoma. This clonotype has only a few counts. The CDR3 loop spans 15 amino acids. Germline CDR1 KGHDR, CDR2 SFDVKD. TCRdb ran MiXCR on the PCR reads and lists one entry per CDR3 protein. The data contain 20,000 to 25,000 distinct CDR3 sequences, about 35% of them singletons. The source of this sequence is a male donor with esophageal squamous cell carcinoma. The sequenced sample consisted of esophageal tumor tissue. The chain carries TRBV24-1 and TRBJ1-1, with TRBD1 as a possible D gene (6 bases). The DNA end favors TRBJ2-2, so the J call may be wrong. CDR3 in amino acids: CATRGWQGTNGELFF. In nucleotides, the CDR3 is TGTGCCACTAGGGGTTGGCAGGGGACGAACGGGGAGCTGTTTTTT.